One sample yielded the 27 T cell receptor beta chains listed below, sequenced in a study of cytomegalovirus exposure and HLA in healthy donors (dated by TCRdb to 2016 to 2017). Library preparation was by the immunoSEQ multiplex PCR assay. A mixture of 60 forward primers for TCR Vbeta segments and 13 reverse primers for TCR Jbeta segments was used in the multiplex PCR. The source is immuneACCESS, and TCRdb retained only in-frame sequences with V and J called. Part of the clones is not carried over; for the studies checked, unresolved V genes explain less than half of this, and the remainder is unexplained. The table held for this sample gives about 88,000 clones. The ten largest account for just over 5.5% of the sample. The source material was PBMCs. The origin of the receptors is a girl aged 5 to 17 in good health and CMV-seropositive.

The rearrangement joins TRBV7-9 to TRBJ2-7; D perhaps matches TRBD2 (5 bases). The CDR3 loop spans 14 amino acids. Trimming left V 1 base short and J 2 bases short, with 9 bases between. The V gene's germline CDR1 is SEHNR and CDR2 FQNEAQ (reference sequence). The CDR3: CASSLGTSPYEQYF. Written as DNA, the CDR3 is TGTGCCAGCAGCTTAGGGACTTCACCCTACGAGCAGTACTTC.

This chain joins TRBV5-4 and TRBJ2-7, with 7 bases lining up with TRBD2. Germline V CDR1 and CDR2: SGHNT, YYREEE (reference sequence). The CDR3 consists of 14 residues. The junction had 1 base not matched to a gene; V was cut back by 0 bases and J by 1 base. In nucleotides, the CDR3 is TGTGCCAGCAGCTTGGGCGGGAGTTCCTACGAGCAGTACGTC. This translates into CASSLGGSSYEQYV.

The chain joins TRBV18 to TRBJ1-5; D possibly corresponds to TRBD1 (6 bases). The CDR3 extends over 14 amino acids. Germline CDR1 reads KGHSH; CDR2 reads LQKENI. The V end lost 5 bases, the J end lost 5 bases, and 13 bases lay between the germline ends. The DNA for the CDR3 is TGTGCCAGCTCATTACAGGGATCTGATCAGCCCCAGCATTTT. It is translated as CASSLQGSDQPQHF.

The CDR3: CASSVWHNEQFF. In DNA form, the CDR3 reads TGTGCCAGCAGCGTCTGGCACAATGAGCAGTTCTTC. The chain joins TRBV9 to TRBJ2-1; D call uncertain. The CDR3 has 12 residues. Trimming cost V 2 bases and J 5 bases, with 5 bases left between them. Germline values: CDR1 SGDLS, CDR2 YYNGEE. Full variable domain (missing parts from reference TRBV9 and TRBJ2-1): DSGVTQTPKHLITATGQRVTLRCSPRSGDLSVYWYQQSLDQGLQFLIQYYNGEERAKGNILERFSAQQFPDLHSELNLSSLELGDSALYFCASSVWHNEQFFGPGTRLTVL.

This chain joins TRBV18 and TRBJ1-2, with TRBD1 as a possible D gene (6 bases). V was cut by 3 bases and J by 5 bases, with 16 bases left in between. CDR1 and CDR2 from the germline V gene are KGHSH and LQKENI. The CDR3 sequence is 15 residues long. The CDR3 protein is CASSPGGAQLYGYTF. In DNA form, the CDR3 reads TGTGCCAGCTCACCCGGGGGGGCGCAACTGTATGGCTACACCTTC.

J is TRBJ1-2 and V is TRBV2, with D tentatively TRBD1 (5 bases). Germline CDR1 is SNHLY and CDR2 is FYNNEI. V was shortened by 3 bases and J by 8 bases, with 19 bases between the two germline ends. The CDR3 extends over 15 amino acids. The DNA for the CDR3 is TGTGCCAGCAGTGACTGGGCAGGGAAGGGGAAGGGCTACACCTTC. Its protein is CASSDWAGKGKGYTF.

This chain links TRBV28 with TRBJ2-7, with 14 bases lining up with TRBD2. After removal of 5 bases from V and 3 bases from J, the junction contained 9 bases not matched to a gene. The CDR3 sequence is 17 residues long. Germline loops: CDR1 MDHEN, CDR2 SYDVKM. The CDR3 coding sequence is TGTGCCAGCAGTCAAACCCTGGGACTAGCGGGGGTCTACGAGCAGTACGTC. This codes for CASSQTLGLAGVYEQYV.

The chain joins TRBV29-1 to TRBJ1-1; 12 bases agree with TRBD1. J gave up 4 bases and V 5 bases, and 17 bases lay outside the gene matches. CDR1 is SQVTM, CDR2 ANQGSEA, per germline. The CDR3 loop spans 18 amino acids. Here the CDR3 reads CSVLFYSGTGGMGTEAFF. In DNA, the CDR3 is TGCAGCGTTCTTTTTTATTCCGGGACAGGGGGCATGGGCACTGAAGCTTTCTTT. Drawing the rest from reference TRBV29-1 and TRBJ1-1, the complete variable domain is SAVISQKPSRDICQRGTSLTIQCQVDSQVTMMFWYRQQPGQSLTLIATANQGSEATYESGFVIDKFPISRPNLTFSTLTVSNMSPEDSSIYLCSVLFYSGTGGMGTEAFFGQGTRLTVV.

The V and J genes are TRBV19 and TRBJ1-2; 7 nucleotides match TRBD1. There are 15 residues in the CDR3. Losses at the gene ends were 5 bases for V and 2 bases for J; bases not matched to a gene: 8. Germline values: CDR1 LNHDA, CDR2 SQIVND (reference sequence). The CDR3 region has the DNA TGTGCCAGTAGTGAACAGGGGACCATAAACTATGGCTACACCTTC. Protein: CASSEQGTINYGYTF.

V and J are TRBV10-1 and TRBJ2-7, with no clear D. Trimming cost V 8 bases and J 6 bases, with 14 bases left between them. CDR1 and CDR2 from the germline V gene are WNHNN and SYGVQD (reference sequence). This CDR3 is built from 12 residues. This chain's CDR3 is CASPPKTREQYF. The CDR3 DNA reads as TGCGCCAGCCCCCCAAAGACTCGCGAGCAGTACTTC.

The chain employs TRBV5-6 and TRBJ2-7, with TRBD2 matching 7 bases. V was clipped by 4 bases and J by 0 bases; unmatched bases: 7. There are 15 residues in the CDR3. Germline V CDR1 and CDR2: SGHDT, YYEEEE. The CDR3 nucleotides read TGTGCCAGCAGCCGTCGGGGGGTTAGCTCCTACGAGCAGTACTTC. Amino acid sequence: CASSRRGVSSYEQYF.

Notes on this clone: Other DNA sequences from this sample encode an identical CDR3 as well. The chain couples TRBV4-1 to TRBJ2-7; D might be TRBD1 (5 bases). This CDR3 is built from 14 residues. V lost 4 bases to trimming and J lost 2 bases, with 12 bases between them. Germline CDR1 MGHRA, CDR2 YSYEKL. CDR3 nucleotides: TGCGCCAGCAGCCCCCCAGGGTTGACCTACGAGCAGTACTTC. Its translation is CASSPPGLTYEQYF.

CDR3 sequence: CAVPRPNTEAFF. CDR3 nucleotide sequence: TGCGCCGTTCCTAGACCGAACACTGAAGCTTTCTTT. The chain links TRBV10-1 to TRBJ1-1, with D uncertain. V was clipped by 11 bases and J by 1 base, with 11 bases between them. Germline assignment: CDR1 WNHNN and CDR2 SYGVQD (reference sequence). The CDR3 spans 12 residues.

The CDR3 DNA reads TGCGCCAGCAGCCAAGAGGGCGGGTACGAGCAGTACTTC. Protein sequence: CASSQEGGYEQYF. The chain employs TRBV4-3 and TRBJ2-7; tentatively, D is TRBD2 (5 bases). This CDR3 has 13 residues. Trimming cost V 0 bases and J 4 bases, with 7 bases left between them. CDR1 is LGHNA and CDR2 is YSLEER in the germline V gene.

The chain uses TRBV19 and TRBJ1-5; 9 positions agree with TRBD1. The CDR3 length is 18 residues. V lost 0 bases, J lost 4 bases, and 10 bases stayed unmatched. Germline CDR1 and CDR2: LNHDA and SQIVND (reference sequence). The CDR3 nucleotides read TGTGCCAGTAGTATAGAAGGGGACAGGGCGGTCGGTAATCAGCCCCAGCATTTT. Protein sequence: CASSIEGDRAVGNQPQHF. The full variable domain, rest sourced from reference TRBV19 and TRBJ1-5, is DGGITQSPKYLFRKEGQNVTLSCEQNLNHDAMYWYRQDPGQGLRLIYYSQIVNDFQKGDIAEGYSVSREKKESFPLTVTSAQKNPTAFYLCASSIEGDRAVGNQPQHFGDGTRLSIL.

This chain uses TRBV19 with TRBJ1-5; 8 nucleotides align to TRBD1. Germline assignment: CDR1 LNHDA and CDR2 SQIVND (reference sequence). CDR3 size: 18 residues. Trimming removed 5 bases from V and 2 bases from J; junction bases left unmatched: 14. The chain's CDR3 is CASSDPFRQGMGNQPQHF. The CDR3 region has the DNA TGTGCCAGTAGTGACCCTTTCCGACAGGGGATGGGCAATCAGCCCCAGCATTTT.

The chain combines TRBV7-6 with TRBJ2-7, with 9 nucleotides matching TRBD2. The CDR3 has 16 residues. J was trimmed by 4 bases and V by 4 bases; bases with no gene match: 11. In germline, CDR1 is SGHVS, CDR2 FNYEAQ. CDR3 loop: CASSSHSGGPDYEQYF. The CDR3 coding sequence is TGTGCCAGCAGCTCCCATAGCGGGGGCCCGGATTACGAGCAGTACTTC. The full variable domain, with the rest looked up from reference TRBV7-6 and TRBJ2-7, is GAGVSQSPRYKVTKRGQDVALRCDPISGHVSLYWYRQALGQGPEFLTYFNYEAQQDKSGLPNDRFSAERPEGSISTLTIQRTEQRDSAMYRCASSSHSGGPDYEQYFGPGTRLTVT.

The chain recombines TRBV5-1 with TRBJ2-1; TRBD1 aligns across 12 bases. V lost 0 bases to trimming and J lost 10 bases; unmatched junction nucleotides: 5. Germline CDR1 SGHRS, CDR2 YFSETQ. This CDR3 has 15 amino acids. CDR3 loop: CASSLEGTGGSEQFF. CDR3 coding DNA: TGCGCCAGCAGCTTGGAAGGGACAGGGGGCAGCGAGCAGTTCTTC. Variable domain in full (rest from reference TRBV5-1 and TRBJ2-1): KAGVTQTPRYLIKTRGQQVTLSCSPISGHRSVSWYQQTPGQGLQFLFEYFSETQRNKGNFPGRFSGRQFSNSRSEMNVSTLELGDSALYLCASSLEGTGGSEQFFGPGTRLTVL.

The J gene is TRBJ1-1, the V gene TRBV4-2; D perhaps matches TRBD1 (5 bases). This CDR3 contains 14 residues. Trimming removed 7 bases from V and 5 bases from J, with 17 bases in between. Looked up from germline, CDR1 is LGHNA and CDR2 is YNFKEQ. DNA for the CDR3: TGTGCCAGCACCTCCCTGGGGGGTAAAACTGAAGCTTTCTTT. Its translation is CASTSLGGKTEAFF.

The CDR3 loop is CASSQEGSGKTEAFF. The CDR3 DNA is TGTGCCAGCAGCCAAGAGGGGAGCGGCAAGACTGAAGCTTTCTTT. The rearrangement links TRBV4-2 to TRBJ1-1; no definite D call. The CDR3 length is 15 residues. Germline V CDR1 and CDR2: LGHNA, YNFKEQ. Trimming left V 0 bases short and J 5 bases short, with 13 bases between.

This chain joins TRBV18 and TRBJ1-2, with TRBD1 as a possible D gene (5 bases). Germline assignment: CDR1 KGHSH and CDR2 LQKENI. This CDR3 spans 14 amino acids. Trimming stripped 1 base from V and 3 bases from J, with 9 bases between. DNA of the CDR3: TGTGCCAGCTCACCACACAGGACCTACTATGGCTACACCTTC. Its translation is CASSPHRTYYGYTF.

CDR3 sequence reads: CASRQGSSYNEQFF. The CDR3 DNA reads TGTGCCAGTAGACAGGGGAGCTCCTACAATGAGCAGTTCTTC. The chain combines TRBV27 with TRBJ2-1; 8 bases match TRBD1. Germline V gives CDR1 MNHEY, CDR2 SMNVEV (reference sequence). The ends lost 9 bases at V and 0 bases at J; junction bases unmatched: 4. This CDR3 region has 14 residues.

The chain recombines TRBV12-2 with TRBJ2-7; the D segment call TRBD1 is taken from the table without a DNA check. TRBV12-2 is assigned pseudogene status. There are 19 residues in the CDR3. CDR3 loop: CASRLARAFCDRDLYEQYV. CDR3 nucleotide sequence: TGTGCAAGTCGCTTAGCGCGTGCCTTTTGCGACAGGGACCTTTACGAGCAGTACGTC.

The chain is built from TRBV5-1 and TRBJ1-1; 9 nucleotides line up with TRBD1. J lost 5 bases, V lost 4 bases, and 6 bases had no gene match. The CDR3 covers 14 residues. Looked up from germline, CDR1 is SGHRS and CDR2 is YFSETQ. The CDR3 bases are TGCGCCAGCAGCGCTACAGGGGGCGTTACTGAAGCTTTCTTT. Amino acids: CASSATGGVTEAFF.

The gene calls are TRBV11-2 and TRBJ1-1; the D gene is possibly TRBD1 (5 bases). The CDR3 loop spans 14 amino acids. Between the trimmed V and J ends, which lost 1 base and 8 bases, there was a span of 14 bases. Per germline, CDR1 SGHAT and CDR2 FQNNGV. The CDR3 sequence is CASSLGPGRTEAFF. Written as DNA, the CDR3 is TGTGCCAGCAGCTTAGGTCCGGGTAGGACAGAAGCTTTCTTT. Complete variable domain (other parts from reference TRBV11-2 and TRBJ1-1): EAGVAQSPRYKIIEKRQSVAFWCNPISGHATLYWYQQILGQGPKLLIQFQNNGVVDDSQLPKDRFSAERLKGVDSTLKIQPAKLEDSAVYLCASSLGPGRTEAFFGQGTRLTVV.

This chain connects TRBV19 to TRBJ1-2; D might be TRBD1 (5 bases). V shed 3 bases and J shed 10 bases, with 18 bases lying between them. The CDR3 consists of 14 residues. Germline CDR1 is LNHDA and CDR2 is SQIVND (reference sequence). The CDR3: CASSIGGPAPDYTF. The CDR3, as DNA: TGTGCCAGTAGTATCGGGGGACCGGCTCCCGACTACACCTTC. The full variable domain, its missing parts supplied by reference TRBV19 and TRBJ1-2, is DGGITQSPKYLFRKEGQNVTLSCEQNLNHDAMYWYRQDPGQGLRLIYYSQIVNDFQKGDIAEGYSVSREKKESFPLTVTSAQKNPTAFYLCASSIGGPAPDYTFGSGTRLTVV.

The genes are TRBV13 and TRBJ2-1; the match to TRBD2 covers 8 bases. The germline CDR1 and CDR2 sequences are PRHDT and FYEKMQ (reference sequence). There are 15 residues in the CDR3. Trimming at V came to 1 base and at J to 4 bases, leaving 3 bases not matched to a gene. This CDR3 is CASSLVGGGYNEQFF. CDR3 in DNA: TGTGCCAGCAGCTTAGTCGGGGGGGGTTACAATGAGCAGTTCTTC.